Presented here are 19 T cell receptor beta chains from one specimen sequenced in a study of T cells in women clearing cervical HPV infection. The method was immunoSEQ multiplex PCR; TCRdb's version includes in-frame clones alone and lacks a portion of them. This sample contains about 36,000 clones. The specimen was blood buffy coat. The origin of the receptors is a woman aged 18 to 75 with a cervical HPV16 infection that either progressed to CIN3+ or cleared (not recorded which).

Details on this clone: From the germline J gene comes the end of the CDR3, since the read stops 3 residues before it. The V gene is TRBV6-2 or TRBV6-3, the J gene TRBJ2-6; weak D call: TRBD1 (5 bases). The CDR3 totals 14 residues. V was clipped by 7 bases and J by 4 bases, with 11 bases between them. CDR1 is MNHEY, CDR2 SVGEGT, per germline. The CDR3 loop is CASTGALGANVLTF. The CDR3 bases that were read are TGTGCCAGCACTGGGGCTTTAGGGGCCAACGTC.

CDR3 loop: CASSQEGDNDIYEQYF. The DNA read from the CDR3 is TGCGCCAGCAGCCAAGAAGGGGACAACGACATCTACGAG. The rearrangement links TRBV4-1 to TRBJ2-7; weak D call: TRBD1 (6 bases). From the germline J gene comes the end of the CDR3, since the read stops 3 residues before it. Germline V gives CDR1 MGHRA, CDR2 YSYEKL. The CDR3 is made up of 16 amino acids. V was pared by 0 bases and J by 3 bases, with 15 bases between.

Incomplete CDR3 DNA: TGTGCCAGCAGCTTTATCGGGGGGAGCACAGATACG. Its translation: CASSFIGGSTDT. From start to end, the CDR3 is CASSFIGGSTDTQYF. The chain couples TRBV7-2 to TRBJ2-3; 7 bases match TRBD2. Sequencing ends 3 residues short of the CDR3 end; the germline J gene provides the rest. The V gene end was trimmed by 3 bases and the J gene end by 0 bases; junction bases not matched to a gene: 3. The length of the CDR3 is 15 residues. Germline values: CDR1 SGHTA, CDR2 FQGNSA.

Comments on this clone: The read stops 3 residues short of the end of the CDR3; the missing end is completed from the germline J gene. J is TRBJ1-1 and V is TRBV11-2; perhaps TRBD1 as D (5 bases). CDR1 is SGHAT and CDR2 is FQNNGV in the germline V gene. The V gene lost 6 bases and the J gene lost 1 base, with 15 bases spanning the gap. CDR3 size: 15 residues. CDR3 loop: CASSIEGRGNTEAFF. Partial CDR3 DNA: TGTGCCAGCAGTATAGAGGGGAGGGGGAACACTGAA.

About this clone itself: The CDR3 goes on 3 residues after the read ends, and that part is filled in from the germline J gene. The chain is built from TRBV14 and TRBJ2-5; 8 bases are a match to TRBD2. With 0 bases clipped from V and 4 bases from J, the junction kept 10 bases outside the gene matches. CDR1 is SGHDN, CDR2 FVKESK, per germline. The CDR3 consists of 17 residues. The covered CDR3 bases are TGTGCCAGCAGCCAAGATTTGGGACTAGGTAGGGGAGAGACC. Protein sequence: CASSQDLGLGRGET. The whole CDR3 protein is CASSQDLGLGRGETQYF.

The sequenced CDR3 bases are TGCAGTGCTCGTGCAATGGGGGGAATCATGAATACG. Translating gives CSARAMGGIMNT. The full CDR3 reads CSARAMGGIMNTQYF. The chain couples TRBV20-1 to TRBJ2-3; possibly TRBD2 for D (6 bases). The read ends 3 residues early relative to the CDR3; the germline J gene fills the gap. The CDR3 is 15 residues long. Germline V gene data show CDR1 as DFQATT and CDR2 as SNEGSKA (reference sequence). V was shortened by 5 bases and J by 7 bases, with 22 bases between the two germline ends.

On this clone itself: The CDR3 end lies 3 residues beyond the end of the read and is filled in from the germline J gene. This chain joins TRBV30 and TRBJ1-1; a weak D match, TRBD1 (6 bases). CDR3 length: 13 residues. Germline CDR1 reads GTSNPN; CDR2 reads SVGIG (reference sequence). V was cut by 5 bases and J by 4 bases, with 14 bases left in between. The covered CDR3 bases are TGTGCCTGGGCCCTACAGGGAGGCACTGAA. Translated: CAWALQGGTE. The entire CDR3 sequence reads CAWALQGGTEAFF.

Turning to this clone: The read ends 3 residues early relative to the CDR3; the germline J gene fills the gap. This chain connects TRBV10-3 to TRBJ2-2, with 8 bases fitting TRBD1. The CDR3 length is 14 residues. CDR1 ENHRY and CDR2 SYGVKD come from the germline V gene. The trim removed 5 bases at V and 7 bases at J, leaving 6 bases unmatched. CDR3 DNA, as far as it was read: TGTGCCATCAGTCCCGGACAGGGCGTCGGGGAG. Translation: CAISPGQGVGE. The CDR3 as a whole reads CAISPGQGVGELFF.

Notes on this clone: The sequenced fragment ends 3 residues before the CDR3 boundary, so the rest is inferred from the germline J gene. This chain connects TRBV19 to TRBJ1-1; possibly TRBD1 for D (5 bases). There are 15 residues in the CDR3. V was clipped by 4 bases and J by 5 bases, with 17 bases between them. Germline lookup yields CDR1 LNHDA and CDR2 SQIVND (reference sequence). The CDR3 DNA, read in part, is TGTGCCAGTAGTAGTAGTACTGGGGGGGAAACTGAA. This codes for CASSSSTGGETE. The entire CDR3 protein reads CASSSSTGGETEAFF.

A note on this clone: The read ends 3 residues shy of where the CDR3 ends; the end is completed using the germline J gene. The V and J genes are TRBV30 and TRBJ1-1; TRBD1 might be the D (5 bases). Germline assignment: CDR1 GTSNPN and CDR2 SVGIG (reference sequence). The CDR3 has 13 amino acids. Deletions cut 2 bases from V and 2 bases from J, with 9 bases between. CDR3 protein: CAWSLGVNTEAFF. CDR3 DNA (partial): TGTGCCTGGAGTCTAGGGGTAAACACTGAA.

Partial CDR3 DNA: TGTGCCAGCAGTGTAACTATTCCGAGCTCCTACGAG. Amino acid sequence: CASSVTIPSSYE. The CDR3, in full, reads CASSVTIPSSYEQYF. The V call is TRBV2, the J call TRBJ2-7; D is uncertain. Read sequence stops 3 residues before the CDR3 end, and the germline J gene provides the missing end. CDR1 and CDR2 (germline): SNHLY, FYNNEI. CDR3 length: 15 residues. Between the trimmed V and J ends, which lost 4 bases and 0 bases, there was a span of 13 bases.

CDR3 bases read: TGTGCCAGCTCACCGCCGACAGGGAAAGTTGGTGAGACC. The encoded protein is CASSPPTGKVGET. The entire CDR3 sequence reads CASSPPTGKVGETQYF. The chain uses TRBV18 and TRBJ2-5, with 7 bases aligning to TRBD1. The read is 3 residues too short to cover the CDR3 end, so that end is filled in from the germline J gene. This CDR3 has 16 amino acids. Germline-derived CDR1 and CDR2 are KGHSH and LQKENI. Trimming removed 3 bases from V and 5 bases from J; junction bases left unmatched: 12.

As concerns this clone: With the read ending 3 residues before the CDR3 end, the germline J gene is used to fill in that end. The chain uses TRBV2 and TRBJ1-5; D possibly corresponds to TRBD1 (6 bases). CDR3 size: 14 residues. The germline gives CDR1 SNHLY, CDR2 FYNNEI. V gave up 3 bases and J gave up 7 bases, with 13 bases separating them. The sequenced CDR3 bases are TGTGCCAGCAGTGATGGGGGGGCATGGCAGCCC. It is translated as CASSDGGAWQP. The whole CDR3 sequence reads CASSDGGAWQPQHF. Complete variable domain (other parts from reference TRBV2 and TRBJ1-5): EPEVTQTPSHQVTQMGQEVILRCVPISNHLYFYWYRQILGQKVEFLVSFYNNEISEKSEIFDDQFSVERPDGSNFTLKIRSTKLEDSAMYFCASSDGGAWQPQHFGDGTRLSIL.

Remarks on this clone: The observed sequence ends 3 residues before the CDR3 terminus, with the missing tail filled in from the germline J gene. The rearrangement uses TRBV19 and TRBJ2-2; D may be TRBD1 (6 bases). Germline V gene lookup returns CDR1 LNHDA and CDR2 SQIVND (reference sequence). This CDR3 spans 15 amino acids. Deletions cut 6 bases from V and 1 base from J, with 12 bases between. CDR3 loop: CASRWVTGNTGELFF. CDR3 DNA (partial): TGTGCCAGTAGGTGGGTGACAGGGAACACCGGGGAG.

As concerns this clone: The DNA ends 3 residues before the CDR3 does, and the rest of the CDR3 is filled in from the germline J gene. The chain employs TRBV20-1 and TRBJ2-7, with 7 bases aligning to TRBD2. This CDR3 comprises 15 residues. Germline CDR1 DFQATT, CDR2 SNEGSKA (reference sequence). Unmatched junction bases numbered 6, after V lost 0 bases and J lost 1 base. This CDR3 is CSARDLRGTSYEQYF. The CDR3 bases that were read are TGCAGTGCTAGAGATTTGCGGGGGACTTCCTACGAG.

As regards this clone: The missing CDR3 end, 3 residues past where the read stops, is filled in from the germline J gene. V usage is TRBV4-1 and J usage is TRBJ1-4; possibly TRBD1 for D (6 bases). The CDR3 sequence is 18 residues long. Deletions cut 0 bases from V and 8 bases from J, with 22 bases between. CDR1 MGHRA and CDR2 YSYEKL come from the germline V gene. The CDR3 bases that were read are TGCGCCAGCAGCCAAGAAGCCAGGGGAGGATCGGGCGTCGAAAAA. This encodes CASSQEARGGSGVEK. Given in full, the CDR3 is CASSQEARGGSGVEKLFF.

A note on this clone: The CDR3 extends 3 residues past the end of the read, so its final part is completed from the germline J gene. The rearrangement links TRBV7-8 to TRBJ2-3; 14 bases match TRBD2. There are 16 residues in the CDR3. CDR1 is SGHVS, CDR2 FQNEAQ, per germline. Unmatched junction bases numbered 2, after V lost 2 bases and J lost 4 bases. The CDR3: CASSLLTSGGADTQYF. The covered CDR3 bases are TGTGCCAGCAGCTTACTGACTAGCGGGGGGGCAGATACG.

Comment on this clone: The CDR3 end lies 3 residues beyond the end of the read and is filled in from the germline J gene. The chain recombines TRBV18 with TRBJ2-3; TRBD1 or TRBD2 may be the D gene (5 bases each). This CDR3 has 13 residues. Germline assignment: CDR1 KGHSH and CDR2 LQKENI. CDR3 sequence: CASSPIRGETQYF. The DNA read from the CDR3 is TGTGCCAGCTCACCCATTCGAGGGGAGACG.

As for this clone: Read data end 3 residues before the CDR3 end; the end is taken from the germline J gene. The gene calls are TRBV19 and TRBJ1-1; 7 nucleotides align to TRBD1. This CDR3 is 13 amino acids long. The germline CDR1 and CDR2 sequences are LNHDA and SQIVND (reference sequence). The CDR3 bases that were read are TGTGCCAGTATGGGGCAGGGGGACGAAAAA. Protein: CASMGQGDEK. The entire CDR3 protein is CASMGQGDEKAFF. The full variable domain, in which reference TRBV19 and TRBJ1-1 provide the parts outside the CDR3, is DGGITQSPKYLFRKEGQNVTLSCEQNLNHDAMYWYRQDPGQGLRLIYYSQIVNDFQKGDIAEGYSVSREKKESFPLTVTSAQKNPTAFYLCASMGQGDEKAFFGQGTRLTVV.